These 26 T cell receptor beta chains were all obtained from the same sample, sequenced in a study of Tregs in tolerant kidney transplant recipients. Repertoires were generated with immunoSEQ multiplex PCR, while TCRdb's copy carries only in-frame clones and drops some. The table lists 1,500 to 2,000 clones, about 70% of them singletons. These receptors' antigens are unknown. The sample comprised CD8+ T cells from blood cultured with allogeneic cells. The receptor set was obtained from a human donor in good health.

V and J are TRBV13 and TRBJ2-3; no clear D gene. The CDR3 contains 12 residues. Per germline, CDR1 PRHDT and CDR2 FYEKMQ (reference sequence). V gave up 3 bases and J gave up 4 bases, with 5 bases separating them. The CDR3 DNA sequence: TGTGCCAGCAGCTTCTGGTCAGATACGCAGTATTTT. Translating it yields CASSFWSDTQYF.

The chain is built from TRBV11-2 and TRBJ2-4, with 8 bases matching TRBD2. J lost 9 bases, V lost 0 bases, and 13 bases had no gene match. This CDR3 spans 17 amino acids. Germline V lookup: CDR1 SGHAT, CDR2 FQNNGV. Written as DNA, the CDR3 is TGTGCCAGCAGCTTAGAATGGGCGGGGGGAGTGGAAGGCATTCAGTACTTC. Residues: CASSLEWAGGVEGIQYF.

V and J are TRBV19 and TRBJ2-3; 8 bases match TRBD2. From germline, CDR1 is LNHDA and CDR2 SQIVND (reference sequence). J gave up 5 bases and V 2 bases, and 6 bases lay outside the gene matches. This CDR3 comprises 15 residues. The CDR3 DNA reads as TGTGCCAGTAGTATATGGAGCGGGAGTCAAGATACGCAGTATTTT. It translates to CASSIWSGSQDTQYF. The variable domain in full, completed from reference TRBV19 and TRBJ2-3, reads DGGITQSPKYLFRKEGQNVTLSCEQNLNHDAMYWYRQDPGQGLRLIYYSQIVNDFQKGDIAEGYSVSREKKESFPLTVTSAQKNPTAFYLCASSIWSGSQDTQYFGPGTRLTVL.

This rearrangement joins TRBV9 to TRBJ2-2; 8 bases agree with TRBD2. V trimming: 3 bases; J trimming: 2 bases; junction bases outside the gene matches: 3. There are 15 residues in the CDR3. CDR1 and CDR2 (germline): SGDLS, YYNGEE. CDR3 bases: TGTGCCAGCAGCGGGAGCGGGGGAAACACCGGGGAGCTGTTTTTT. It specifies CASSGSGGNTGELFF.

The chain carries TRBV28 and TRBJ2-1; 7 bases are a match to TRBD1. Losses at the gene ends were 6 bases for V and 7 bases for J; bases not matched to a gene: 3. From germline, CDR1 is MDHEN and CDR2 SYDVKM. The CDR3 has 12 residues. The CDR3 DNA sequence: TGTGCCAGCAGGTCACAGGGGAATGAGCAGTTCTTC. Its protein is CASRSQGNEQFF.

This clone was seen a handful of times. The chain employs TRBV15 and TRBJ2-7, with D possibly matching TRBD1 (6 bases). The CDR3 is 14 amino acids. V lost 1 base to trimming and J lost 6 bases, with 13 bases between them. Germline values: CDR1 LNHNV, CDR2 YYDKDF (reference sequence). CDR3 sequence reads: CATSRAGRGGEQYF. CDR3 nucleotides: TGTGCCACCAGCAGAGCTGGCAGGGGCGGCGAGCAGTACTTC. The variable domain in full, with the rest retrieved from reference TRBV15 and TRBJ2-7, is DAMVIQNPRYQVTQFGKPVTLSCSQTLNHNVMYWYQQKSSQAPKLLFHYYDKDFNNEADTPDNFQSRRPNTSFCFLDIRSPGLGDTAMYLCATSRAGRGGEQYFGPGTRLTVT.

The table lists this clone with a few counts. The rearrangement uses TRBV4-2 and TRBJ1-1; D is unresolved. Germline V gene sequence: CDR1 LGHNA, CDR2 YNFKEQ. The length of the CDR3 is 13 residues. The V and J ends lost 1 base and 0 bases respectively, with 3 bases between them. DNA for the CDR3: TGTGCCAGCAGCCAAGGAGTGAACACTGAAGCTTTCTTT. Its protein product is CASSQGVNTEAFF.

The CDR3 spells CATSRERGYEQYF. The DNA of the CDR3 is TGTGCCACCAGCAGAGAGCGAGGATACGAGCAGTACTTC. The gene calls are TRBV15 and TRBJ2-7; no reliable D call. Germline V gene sequence: CDR1 LNHNV, CDR2 YYDKDF (reference sequence). V was cut by 0 bases and J by 4 bases, with 7 bases left in between. There are 13 residues in the CDR3.

This clone was picked up a small number of times. The chain couples TRBV29-1 to TRBJ2-1; 14 bases line up with TRBD2. The CDR3 has 15 amino acids. Germline loops: CDR1 SQVTM, CDR2 ANQGSEA. With 6 bases clipped from V and 8 bases from J, the junction kept 9 bases outside the gene matches. This CDR3 is CSVAGTSGSRDEQFF. The CDR3 DNA is TGCAGCGTCGCCGGGACTAGCGGGAGTAGGGATGAGCAGTTCTTC.

This clone turned up a few times. V usage is TRBV2 and J usage is TRBJ1-2; D is uncertain. Deletions cut 2 bases from V and 4 bases from J, with 11 bases between. In germline, CDR1 is SNHLY, CDR2 FYNNEI. The CDR3 has 14 amino acids. The CDR3 nucleotides are TGTGCCAGCAGTGAATCGTATGGGCCCTATGGCTACACCTTC. This codes for CASSESYGPYGYTF.

This clone was found once. For the CDR3, the DNA is TGCGCCAGCAGTGAAGGCACTGAAGCTTTCTTT. It encodes CASSEGTEAFF. The chain joins TRBV10-2 to TRBJ1-1; D is unclear. The CDR3 covers 11 residues. The germline V and J ends were trimmed by 3 bases and 4 bases, with 3 bases remaining between them. The germline CDR1 and CDR2 sequences are WSHSY and SAAADI.

This clone has only a few counts. The rearrangement joins TRBV19 to TRBJ1-1; D is possibly TRBD1 (5 bases). Germline V CDR1 and CDR2: LNHDA, SQIVND (reference sequence). This CDR3 spans 15 amino acids. Trimming took off 7 bases at V and 0 bases at J, with 15 bases between the two ends. The CDR3: CASNGPGAMNTEAFF. For the CDR3, the DNA is TGTGCCAGTAATGGCCCCGGGGCCATGAACACTGAAGCTTTCTTT.

This clone was seen only a few times. This chain uses TRBV27 with TRBJ2-3; 9 nucleotides agree with TRBD2. V shed 2 bases, J shed 1 base, and the junction held 1 base outside the gene matches. Germline CDR1 reads MNHEY; CDR2 reads SMNVEV (reference sequence). CDR3 length: 15 amino acids. This CDR3 reads CASSLVAGGTDTQYF. CDR3 nucleotides: TGTGCCAGCAGTTTAGTAGCGGGAGGCACAGATACGCAGTATTTT.

The chain combines TRBV29-1 with TRBJ2-7, with D tentatively TRBD2 (5 bases). Trimming left V 2 bases short and J 5 bases short, with 10 bases between. The CDR3 spans 12 residues. From germline, CDR1 is SQVTM and CDR2 ANQGSEA. The CDR3 here is CSVEIRGHEQYF. The CDR3 DNA reads as TGCAGCGTTGAAATAAGAGGGCACGAGCAGTACTTC.

This rearrangement joins TRBV6-5 to TRBJ2-7; perhaps D is TRBD1 or TRBD2 (5 bases each). CDR3 length: 12 residues. CDR1 and CDR2 from the germline V gene are MNHEY and SVGAGI. V dropped 3 bases and J dropped 7 bases, with 10 bases sitting between them. In DNA form, the CDR3 reads TGTGCCAGCAGTTATGAGGGGTGGGAGCAGTACTTC. As protein: CASSYEGWEQYF.

This chain joins TRBV29-1 and TRBJ2-7; 8 positions agree with TRBD1. Trimming at V came to 7 bases and at J to 4 bases, leaving 9 bases not matched to a gene. This CDR3 spans 13 amino acids. The germline CDR1 and CDR2 sequences are SQVTM and ANQGSEA. CDR3 coding DNA: TGCAGCGCCACGACAGGGGAGTCGTACGAGCAGTACTTC. It is translated as CSATTGESYEQYF.

Written as DNA, the CDR3 is TGTGCCTGGAGTTCCATCTCGGGGAATCAGCCCCAGCATTTT. As protein: CAWSSISGNQPQHF. The rearrangement joins TRBV30 to TRBJ1-5; no clear D gene. Germline assignment: CDR1 GTSNPN and CDR2 SVGIG (reference sequence). With 2 bases removed from V and 4 bases from J, the gap between germline ends came to 12 bases. The CDR3 sequence is 14 residues long.

This clone was seen a handful of times. This sample also contains other DNA sequences that code for the same CDR3. This chain uses TRBV25-1 with TRBJ1-2, with a weak D call TRBD1 (5 bases). The germline gives CDR1 MGHDK, CDR2 SYGVNS. This CDR3 spans 14 amino acids. The V end lost 4 bases, the J end lost 6 bases, and 15 bases lay between the germline ends. The CDR3 DNA follows: TGTGCCAGCAGTGCCCTGGGAGGGGCCCATGGCTACACCTTC. Protein: CASSALGGAHGYTF.

The chain joins TRBV9 to TRBJ2-1, with D unclear. This CDR3 is built from 12 residues. Germline CDR1 is SGDLS and CDR2 is YYNGEE. Trimming pared 1 base from V and 6 bases from J, leaving 5 bases between. CDR3 region: CASSVPPNEQFF. In DNA, the CDR3 is TGTGCCAGCAGCGTACCCCCCAATGAGCAGTTCTTC. The complete variable domain, with remaining parts taken from reference TRBV9 and TRBJ2-1, reads DSGVTQTPKHLITATGQRVTLRCSPRSGDLSVYWYQQSLDQGLQFLIQYYNGEERAKGNILERFSAQQFPDLHSELNLSSLELGDSALYFCASSVPPNEQFFGPGTRLTVL.

This clone appeared a few times. The V call is TRBV9, the J call TRBJ2-1; 7 nucleotides match TRBD2. Germline V CDR1 and CDR2: SGDLS, YYNGEE. This CDR3 comprises 15 residues. V lost 4 bases, J lost 6 bases, and 10 bases stayed unmatched. CDR3 protein: CASSSLAGEGNEQFF. DNA of the CDR3: TGTGCCAGCAGCTCCCTGGCGGGAGAGGGCAATGAGCAGTTCTTC.

This chain uses TRBV27 with TRBJ1-2, with D unclear. This CDR3 has 13 amino acids. V lost 2 bases to trimming and J lost 8 bases, with 12 bases between them. CDR1 and CDR2 (germline): MNHEY, SMNVEV (reference sequence). CDR3 protein: CASSLLPPAGYTF. CDR3 coding DNA: TGTGCCAGCAGTTTACTTCCGCCGGCGGGCTACACCTTC.

This chain connects TRBV29-1 to TRBJ1-1; D is uncertain. Germline loops: CDR1 SQVTM, CDR2 ANQGSEA. V was cut by 4 bases and J by 3 bases, with 18 bases left in between. The CDR3 runs 15 residues. In nucleotides, the CDR3 is TGCAGCGTTGGGTTTGTGATCCCCCACGACACTGAAGCTTTCTTT. This codes for CSVGFVIPHDTEAFF.

In regard to this clone: In the same sample, other DNA sequences code for this CDR3. The rearrangement joins TRBV4-2 to TRBJ2-3; TRBD2 matches 9 bases. CDR1 is LGHNA, CDR2 YNFKEQ, per germline. The length of the CDR3 is 15 residues. With V trimmed by 5 bases and J by 5 bases, 8 bases remained unmatched. The CDR3 region has the DNA TGTGCCAGCAGCAGGATAGCGGGAGATGTAGATACGCAGTATTTT. This translates into CASSRIAGDVDTQYF.

The chain combines TRBV4-1 with TRBJ2-4; 7 nucleotides match TRBD1. Per the germline V gene, CDR1 is MGHRA and CDR2 is YSYEKL. J gave up 7 bases and V 1 base, and 4 bases lay outside the gene matches. This CDR3 contains 14 residues. In DNA form, the CDR3 reads TGCGCCAGCAGCCAAGTCAGGGGGTCGAACATTCAGTACTTC. This sequence encodes CASSQVRGSNIQYF.

The rearrangement links TRBV10-2 to TRBJ2-7; D ambiguous. This CDR3 has 13 residues. V lost 6 bases to trimming and J lost 2 bases, with 11 bases between them. Per the germline V gene, CDR1 is WSHSY and CDR2 is SAAADI. In nucleotides, the CDR3 is TGCGCCAGCAGCGGACCTTCCCCCTACGAGCAGTACTTC. This sequence encodes CASSGPSPYEQYF.

This chain uses TRBV27 with TRBJ2-5; 7 nucleotides align to TRBD2. The CDR3 contains 12 residues. The ends lost 6 bases at V and 10 bases at J; junction bases unmatched: 8. Germline-derived CDR1 and CDR2 are MNHEY and SMNVEV (reference sequence). CDR3 protein: CASRGGSVDQYF. CDR3 nucleotide sequence: TGTGCCAGCAGGGGGGGGTCGGTGGACCAGTACTTC.